This is a list of T cell receptor beta chains from one sample in a study of early stage breast cancer tumors. The repertoire was sequenced with immunoSEQ multiplex PCR; TCRdb's copy has only in-frame clones and lacks some. The profile shows over 13,000 clones, 75% to 85% of them singletons. The specimen was normal breast tissue next to the tumor. The origin of the receptors is a person aged 45 to 59 with breast cancer. The CDR3 runs from the conserved cysteine through the conserved F or W. D genes are given only for firm matches. Where a row states a size, it is once, few, many or the class of an expanded clone; other rows omit it.

J: TRBJ2-5; D: -; size: -; V: TRBV18; CDR3: CASSLGHQETQYF; DNA: TGTGCCAGCTCCTTGGGGCACCAAGAGACCCAGTACTTC
J: TRBJ2-3; D: -; size: -; V: TRBV9; CDR3: CASSVLMADTQYF; DNA: TGTGCCAGCAGCGTACTGATGGCAGATACGCAGTATTTT
J: TRBJ1-5; D: -; size: -; V: TRBV30; CDR3: CACSQGKEPQHF; DNA: TGTGCCTGCTCTCAGGGGAAGGAGCCCCAGCATTTT
J: TRBJ1-5; D: TRBD1; size: -; V: TRBV28; CDR3: CASSPSMGTRRGHQPQHF; DNA: TGTGCCAGCAGTCCGAGCATGGGGACACGAAGGGGGCATCAGCCCCAGCATTTT
J: TRBJ1-6; D: -; size: -; V: TRBV19; CDR3: CASSYSGRNSYNSPLHF; DNA: TGTGCCAGTAGTTATTCGGGGCGGAACTCCTATAATTCACCCCTCCACTTT
J: TRBJ2-7; D: -; size: once; V: TRBV27; CDR3: CASSLSPGAGYEQYF; DNA: TGTGCCAGCAGTTTATCCCCCGGGGCGGGCTACGAGCAGTACTTC
J: TRBJ2-7; D: TRBD2; size: -; V: TRBV5-1; CDR3: CASSLVGEGLYEQYF; DNA: TGCGCCAGCAGCTTGGTGGGGGAGGGCCTCTACGAGCAGTACTTC
J: TRBJ1-4; D: TRBD1; size: -; V: TRBV7-2; CDR3: CASSRPAGTATEKLFF; DNA: TGTGCCAGCAGCCGCCCTGCCGGGACAGCCACAGAAAAACTGTTTTTT
J: TRBJ2-7; D: -; size: once; V: TRBV9; CDR3: CASSVGLGGSPYEQYF; DNA: TGTGCCAGCAGCGTAGGACTCGGCGGGTCTCCCTACGAGCAGTACTTC
J: TRBJ1-2; D: -; size: -; V: TRBV28; CDR3: CATPLGTTSGYTF; DNA: TGTGCCACCCCACTGGGGACTACGTCTGGCTACACCTTC
J: TRBJ1-5; D: -; size: -; V: TRBV5-1; CDR3: CASSLDSNQPQHF; DNA: TGCGCCAGCAGCTTAGACAGTAATCAGCCCCAGCATTTT
J: TRBJ2-3; D: TRBD2; size: -; V: TRBV15; CDR3: CATSRILAGYSADTQYF; DNA: TGTGCCACCAGCAGGATACTAGCGGGATACAGCGCAGATACGCAGTATTTT
J: TRBJ2-2; D: TRBD2; size: -; V: TRBV2; CDR3: CASSLWREGAGELFF; DNA: TGTGCCAGCAGCCTCTGGCGGGAGGGGGCCGGGGAGCTGTTTTTT
J: TRBJ1-1; D: -; size: -; V: TRBV6-5; CDR3: CASHREMNTEAFF; DNA: TGTGCCAGCCACAGGGAAATGAACACTGAAGCTTTCTTT
J: TRBJ2-1; D: -; size: -; V: TRBV7-2; CDR3: CASSLGQGGYNEQFF; DNA: TGTGCCAGCAGCTTAGGGCAGGGGGGATACAATGAGCAGTTCTTC
J: TRBJ1-4; D: -; size: -; V: TRBV15; CDR3: CATSKYEKLFF; DNA: TGTGCCACCAGCAAGTATGAAAAACTGTTTTTT
J: TRBJ2-2; D: -; size: -; V: TRBV11-2; CDR3: CASSHPGKVVLGELFF; DNA: TGTGCCAGCAGCCACCCAGGGAAAGTGGTCCTCGGGGAGCTGTTTTTT
J: TRBJ2-3; D: TRBD2; size: -; V: TRBV7-9; CDR3: CASSVGLAGGYSTDTQYF; DNA: TGTGCCAGCAGCGTGGGACTAGCGGGGGGGTATAGCACAGATACGCAGTATTTT
J: TRBJ2-7; D: -; size: few; V: TRBV5-1; CDR3: CASSLGAGSLDSYEQYF; DNA: TGCGCCAGCAGCTTGGGGGCGGGCAGCCTAGACTCCTACGAGCAGTACTTC
J: TRBJ2-5; D: -; size: -; V: TRBV15; CDR3: CATSRDSGYEETQYF; DNA: TGTGCCACCAGCAGAGACTCAGGGTACGAAGAGACCCAGTACTTC
J: TRBJ1-2; D: TRBD1; size: -; V: TRBV7-2; CDR3: CASSRESGTGGGYTF; DNA: TGTGCCAGCAGCCGAGAGTCCGGGACAGGGGGGGGCTACACCTTC
J: TRBJ2-7; D: -; size: -; V: TRBV4-1; CDR3: CASSQATPTYEQYF; DNA: TGCGCCAGCAGCCAAGCCACCCCGACCTACGAGCAGTACTTC
J: TRBJ2-1; D: TRBD2; size: -; V: TRBV7-6; CDR3: CASSFGLAGAEQFF; DNA: TGTGCCAGCAGCTTCGGGCTAGCGGGCGCTGAGCAGTTCTTC
J: TRBJ1-1; D: -; size: -; V: TRBV5-4; CDR3: CASSLPNTEAFF; DNA: TGTGCCAGCAGCCTGCCGAACACTGAAGCTTTCTTT
J: TRBJ1-3; D: -; size: -; V: TRBV2; CDR3: CASSEWGGTAETGNTIYF; DNA: TGTGCCAGCAGTGAATGGGGGGGCACCGCCGAGACTGGAAACACCATATATTTT
J: TRBJ2-4; D: -; size: few; V: TRBV5-8; CDR3: CASSFLGGGGIQYF; DNA: TGTGCCAGCAGCTTTTTGGGCGGAGGTGGCATTCAGTACTTC
J: TRBJ2-3; D: TRBD2; size: once; V: TRBV7-9; CDR3: CASSSAGLATDTQYF; DNA: TGTGCCAGCAGCTCAGCGGGACTAGCAACAGATACGCAGTATTTT
J: TRBJ2-7; D: -; size: -; V: TRBV5-5; CDR3: CASRVGQYEQYF; DNA: TGTGCCAGCAGGGTCGGCCAATACGAGCAGTACTTC
J: TRBJ2-3; D: -; size: -; V: TRBV11-1; CDR3: CASSLFGGRRTDTQYF; DNA: TGTGCCAGCAGCTTGTTCGGAGGGAGGCGCACAGATACGCAGTATTTT
J: TRBJ1-1; D: TRBD1; size: -; V: TRBV7-6; CDR3: CASSLGPATGGPDTEAFF; DNA: TGTGCCAGCAGCTTAGGCCCAGCGACAGGGGGGCCGGACACTGAAGCTTTCTTT
J: TRBJ2-1; D: TRBD2; size: -; V: TRBV5-1; CDR3: CASSSGTSGNNEQFF; DNA: TGCGCCAGCAGCTCTGGGACTAGCGGGAACAATGAGCAGTTCTTC
J: TRBJ1-1; D: -; size: -; V: TRBV7-9; CDR3: CASNLMSTEAFF; DNA: TGTGCCAGCAATCTCATGAGCACTGAAGCTTTCTTT
J: TRBJ2-3; D: TRBD1; size: -; V: TRBV27; CDR3: CASSVPGQGGGTDTQYF; DNA: TGTGCCAGCAGTGTTCCGGGACAGGGGGGGGGCACAGATACGCAGTATTTT
J: TRBJ1-2; D: TRBD1; size: -; V: TRBV9; CDR3: CASSVATVGTGGLGYTF; DNA: TGTGCCAGCAGCGTAGCTACAGTGGGGACAGGGGGCCTGGGCTACACCTTC
J: TRBJ2-2; D: -; size: -; V: TRBV9; CDR3: CASSLNTGELFF; DNA: TGTGCCAGCAGCTTGAACACCGGGGAGCTGTTTTTT
J: TRBJ1-2; D: -; size: -; V: TRBV30; CDR3: CAWSEEGGGYTF; DNA: TGTGCCTGGAGTGAGGAGGGAGGTGGCTACACCTTC
J: TRBJ2-3; D: TRBD1; size: -; V: TRBV15; CDR3: CATSRDLSGGANTQYF; DNA: TGTGCCACCAGCAGAGATCTTTCAGGGGGCGCGAATACGCAGTATTTT
J: TRBJ2-5; D: -; size: -; V: TRBV10-3; CDR3: CAISELQETQYF; DNA: TGTGCCATCAGTGAATTGCAAGAGACCCAGTACTTC
J: TRBJ2-1; D: TRBD2; size: -; V: TRBV19; CDR3: CASKTSGSYNEQFF; DNA: TGTGCCAGTAAGACTAGCGGGAGCTACAATGAGCAGTTCTTC
J: TRBJ2-7; D: -; size: -; V: TRBV2; CDR3: CASRPDGIYEQYF; DNA: TGTGCCAGCAGGCCGGACGGCATCTACGAGCAGTACTTC
J: TRBJ2-3; D: -; size: -; V: TRBV7-6; CDR3: CASSLDAGDTQYF; DNA: TGTGCCAGCAGCTTAGATGCCGGGGATACGCAGTATTTT
J: TRBJ2-3; D: -; size: -; V: TRBV5-1; CDR3: CASSPWGRTDTQYF; DNA: TGCGCCAGCAGCCCCTGGGGTCGCACAGATACGCAGTATTTT
J: TRBJ2-7; D: TRBD2; size: -; V: TRBV6-5; CDR3: CASSRLAGNYEQYF; DNA: TGTGCCAGCAGTCGACTAGCGGGAAACTACGAGCAGTACTTC
J: TRBJ1-3; D: TRBD1; size: once; V: TRBV27; CDR3: CASIQGGPISGNTIYF; DNA: TGTGCCAGCATCCAGGGGGGCCCCATCTCTGGAAACACCATATATTTT
J: TRBJ1-3; D: -; size: -; V: TRBV5-1; CDR3: CASSLAIGQGHSGNTIYF; DNA: TGCGCCAGCAGCTTGGCCATTGGGCAGGGCCACTCTGGAAACACCATATATTTT
J: TRBJ2-7; D: TRBD1; size: -; V: TRBV7-2; CDR3: CASSLRTGEDEQYF; DNA: TGTGCCAGCAGCTTAAGGACAGGGGAGGACGAGCAGTACTTC
J: TRBJ2-7; D: -; size: -; V: TRBV7-2; CDR3: CASSLSGTGYEQYF; DNA: TGTGCCAGCAGCCTTAGCGGGACAGGCTACGAGCAGTACTTC
J: TRBJ2-1; D: -; size: -; V: TRBV5-6; CDR3: CASSLGSDGVIREYNEQFF; DNA: TGTGCCAGCAGCTTAGGTAGCGACGGAGTAATACGGGAGTACAATGAGCAGTTCTTC
J: TRBJ2-5; D: -; size: -; V: TRBV5-6; CDR3: CASRTTVQETQYF; DNA: TGTGCCAGCAGGACGACGGTTCAAGAGACCCAGTACTTC
J: TRBJ2-7; D: -; size: -; V: TRBV23-1; CDR3: CASSQNRGGRVYEQYF; DNA: TGCGCCAGCAGTCAAAATCGGGGCGGTAGAGTCTACGAGCAGTACTTC
J: TRBJ2-7; D: TRBD1; size: -; V: TRBV29-1; CDR3: CSVGWTGSREQYF; DNA: TGCAGCGTTGGGTGGACAGGGTCGCGCGAGCAGTACTTC
J: TRBJ2-1; D: -; size: -; V: TRBV6-1; CDR3: CASSETASSYNEQFF; DNA: TGTGCCAGCAGTGAAACAGCCAGCTCCTACAATGAGCAGTTCTTC
J: TRBJ2-7; D: TRBD1; size: -; V: TRBV7-2; CDR3: CASSAQPGTGGEQYF; DNA: TGTGCCAGCAGCGCCCAGCCCGGGACAGGGGGCGAGCAGTACTTC
J: TRBJ1-5; D: TRBD1; size: -; V: TRBV7-2; CDR3: CASSLVSTGANQPQHF; DNA: TGTGCCAGCAGCTTAGTCTCAACAGGGGCGAATCAGCCCCAGCATTTT